These 24 T cell receptor beta chains originate from one sample sequenced in a study of T cells in Graves' hyperthyroidism and ophthalmopathy. Amplified TCR beta CDR3 regions came from RNA transcripts. The primer set for the first-round RT-PCR of the TCR CDR3 was HTBI. TCRdb re-called the multiplex PCR reads with MiXCR, one entry per CDR3 protein. The table shows around 360,000 distinct CDR3 sequences, with roughly 15% occurring only once. The sequenced material came from blood. Receptor source: a woman aged 55-70 years with Graves' ophthalmopathy.

This clonotype was recorded a few times. The V and J genes are TRBV29-1 and TRBJ2-7; 8 bases map to TRBD1. Per germline, CDR1 SQVTM and CDR2 ANQGSEA. The V and J ends lost 3 bases and 3 bases, in that order; junction bases with no gene match: 4. The CDR3 has 13 residues. The CDR3 loop reads CSVEAGQGYEQYF. The CDR3 DNA reads as TGCAGCGTTGAGGCAGGACAGGGCTACGAGCAGTACTTC.

Only a few counts were recorded for this clonotype. This chain uses TRBV4-1 with TRBJ2-6, with D tentatively TRBD1 or TRBD2 (5 bases each). Trimming pared 1 base from V and 2 bases from J, leaving 15 bases between. This CDR3 has 18 amino acids. CDR1 and CDR2 (germline): MGHRA, YSYEKL. The CDR3 DNA is TGCGCCAGCAGCCAAGCTACAGACGAGGGGACTGGGGCCAACGTCCTGACTTTC. Encoded protein: CASSQATDEGTGANVLTF.

The chain joins TRBV5-1 to TRBJ2-2, with 11 nucleotides matching TRBD2. CDR3 length: 16 residues. With 3 bases clipped from V and 6 bases from J, the junction kept 7 bases outside the gene matches. Germline V CDR1 and CDR2: SGHRS, YFSETQ. Written as DNA, the CDR3 is TGCGCCAGCAGCTCCAAGACTAGCGGGACGTCCGGGGAGCTGTTTTTT. It yields the protein CASSSKTSGTSGELFF.

The V and J genes are TRBV4-1 and TRBJ2-1; 8 nucleotides line up with TRBD2. Germline V gives CDR1 MGHRA, CDR2 YSYEKL. The CDR3 is 16 amino acids. V was pared by 3 bases and J by 11 bases, with 15 bases of the junction left unmatched. As DNA, the CDR3 is TGCGCCAGCAGCCACGGTCGAGCGGGGGTAATGAATAAGCAGTTCTTC. This codes for CASSHGRAGVMNKQFF.

This clonotype was detected a few times. CDR3: CAWSDDRQGNTIYF. The DNA for the CDR3 is TGTGCCTGGAGTGACGACAGACAAGGAAACACCATATATTTT. The chain employs TRBV30 and TRBJ1-3, with D maybe TRBD1 (5 bases). V was clipped by 1 base and J by 4 bases, with 11 bases between them. Germline V gives CDR1 GTSNPN, CDR2 SVGIG (reference sequence). This CDR3 has 14 amino acids.

This clonotype was counted at least ten times. V usage is TRBV5-6 and J usage is TRBJ1-6; 7 positions match TRBD1. The CDR3 runs to 14 residues. Germline V lookup: CDR1 SGHDT, CDR2 YYEEEE. The junction had 8 bases not matched to a gene; V was cut back by 3 bases and J by 11 bases. The CDR3 protein is CASSSQGGLTPLHF. CDR3 bases: TGTGCCAGCAGCTCGCAGGGGGGCCTGACACCCCTCCACTTT. Looking up the rest from reference TRBV5-6 and TRBJ1-6 gives the full variable domain: DAGVTQSPTHLIKTRGQQVTLRCSPKSGHDTVSWYQQALGQGPQFIFQYYEEEERQRGNFPDRFSGHQFPNYSSELNVNALLLGDSALYLCASSSQGGLTPLHFGNGTRLTVT.

Concerning this clonotype itself: A junction boundary mismatches the germline segment, possibly from a read error. The CDR3 reads CASSPGPLLNQAQHF. The CDR3 DNA sequence: TGTGCCAGCAGCCCGGGGCCATTACTTAATCAGGCCCAGCATTTT. The chain recombines TRBV9 with TRBJ1-5; tentative D call: TRBD1 (5 bases). This CDR3 comprises 15 residues. CDR1 SGDLS and CDR2 YYNGEE come from the germline V gene.

This clonotype was seen repeatedly, ten times or more. The chain has TRBV6-1 and TRBJ2-7, with 11 bases aligning to TRBD2. CDR1 MNHNS and CDR2 SASEGT come from the germline V gene. The ends lost 4 bases at V and 0 bases at J; junction bases unmatched: 5. The CDR3 has 16 residues. In nucleotides, the CDR3 is TGTGCCAGCAGTGCCACCGGGACTAGCGGCTCCTACGAGCAGTACTTC. It translates to CASSATGTSGSYEQYF.

This chain joins TRBV28 and TRBJ2-3; D tentatively reads TRBD1 or TRBD2 (6 bases each). Trimming left V 2 bases short and J 6 bases short, with 15 bases between. Germline lookup yields CDR1 MDHEN and CDR2 SYDVKM. The CDR3 consists of 15 residues. Here the CDR3 reads CASSLRGPNIDTQYF. The CDR3 coding sequence is TGTGCCAGCAGTTTACGGGGGCCAAATATCGATACGCAGTATTTT.

This clonotype was seen at least ten times. This chain uses TRBV29-1 with TRBJ2-7; tentatively, D is TRBD2 (5 bases). V dropped 4 bases and J dropped 7 bases, with 17 bases sitting between them. The CDR3 extends over 13 amino acids. Germline V gene data show CDR1 as SQVTM and CDR2 as ANQGSEA. The CDR3 DNA follows: TGCAGCGTTGCTACGGGGTCAGCGAGGGAGCAGTACTTC. It specifies CSVATGSAREQYF.

Many counts were recorded for this clonotype. The genes are TRBV11-2 and TRBJ2-5; tentatively, D is TRBD1 or TRBD2 (5 bases each). Germline loops: CDR1 SGHAT, CDR2 FQNNGV. The ends were cut back, 10 bases at V and 3 bases at J, with 21 bases in the middle. The CDR3 is 15 amino acids. This CDR3 is CATAERGSMEETQYF. CDR3 nucleotide sequence: TGTGCCACGGCAGAGAGGGGCTCCATGGAAGAGACCCAGTACTTC.

The rearrangement joins TRBV20-1 to TRBJ2-1, with 14 bases matching TRBD2. The V gene end was trimmed by 6 bases and the J gene end by 7 bases; junction bases not matched to a gene: 5. In germline, CDR1 is DFQATT, CDR2 SNEGSKA (reference sequence). The CDR3 loop spans 14 amino acids. CDR3 DNA: TGCAGTGCGGGACTAGCGGGAGTCTTAAATGAGCAGTTCTTC. Its translation: CSAGLAGVLNEQFF.

This clonotype was detected only a few times. The chain couples TRBV14 to TRBJ1-3; D uncertain. Germline V lookup: CDR1 SGHDN, CDR2 FVKESK. Trimming stripped 0 bases from V and 3 bases from J, with 6 bases between. The CDR3 extends over 14 amino acids. CDR3 DNA: TGTGCCAGCAGCCAAGATAGAGGTGGAAACACCATATATTTT. Translated: CASSQDRGGNTIYF. Complete variable domain (other parts from reference TRBV14 and TRBJ1-3): EAGVTQFPSHSVIEKGQTVTLRCDPISGHDNLYWYRRVMGKEIKFLLHFVKESKQDESGMPNNRFLAERTGGTYSTLKVQPAELEDSGVYFCASSQDRGGNTIYFGEGSWLTVV.

This clonotype was detected many times. The V and J genes are TRBV7-3 and TRBJ1-2; weak D call: TRBD1 (5 bases). CDR1 and CDR2 from the germline V gene are SGHTA and FQGTGA. The V and J ends lost 5 bases and 8 bases respectively, with 21 bases between them. CDR3 size: 15 residues. CDR3 residues: CASSPESRDPAGYTF. The CDR3 DNA is TGTGCCAGCAGCCCGGAAAGCCGGGACCCTGCGGGCTACACCTTC.

In this sample, this clonotype turned up many times. V and J are TRBV28 and TRBJ2-7; 15 bases align to TRBD2. The V and J ends lost 6 bases and 0 bases, in that order; junction bases with no gene match: 6. From germline, CDR1 is MDHEN and CDR2 SYDVKM. CDR3 size: 17 residues. The CDR3 loop is CASSSPGLAGGSYEQYF. CDR3 bases: TGTGCCAGCAGCTCCCCGGGACTAGCGGGAGGCTCCTACGAGCAGTACTTC.

The sample holds many counts of this clonotype. The chain uses TRBV12-3 or TRBV12-4 and TRBJ2-7; a weak D match, TRBD1 (5 bases). V was shortened by 6 bases and J by 4 bases, with 16 bases between the two germline ends. The CDR3 runs to 14 residues. The CDR3 sequence is CASSLRVEIYEQYF. CDR3 bases: TGTGCCAGCAGCCTCAGGGTAGAAATTTACGAGCAGTACTTC.

This clonotype was observed at least ten times. This rearrangement joins TRBV18 to TRBJ2-2; D is unclear. Deletions cut 0 bases from V and 2 bases from J, with 1 base between. The germline gives CDR1 KGHSH, CDR2 LQKENI. This CDR3 contains 13 residues. CDR3 nucleotide sequence: TGTGCCAGCTCACCACCAAACACCGGGGAGCTGTTTTTT. It is translated as CASSPPNTGELFF.

The J gene is TRBJ2-5, the V gene TRBV7-3; 7 nucleotides agree with TRBD2. J was trimmed by 5 bases and V by 5 bases; bases with no gene match: 11. The CDR3 spans 15 residues. Germline lookup yields CDR1 SGHTA and CDR2 FQGTGA. Here the CDR3 DNA reads TGTGCCAGCAGCCCCGGTCAGAGAGCGGGGGAGACCCAGTACTTC. Encoded protein: CASSPGQRAGETQYF.

The V and J genes are TRBV20-1 and TRBJ2-1, with 7 bases identical to TRBD1. Germline CDR1 reads DFQATT; CDR2 reads SNEGSKA (reference sequence). V lost 5 bases, J lost 3 bases, and 19 bases stayed unmatched. The CDR3 consists of 18 residues. The CDR3 DNA follows: TGCAGTGCTGGTGACAGGGAAAAAAAACCTACAAACTACAATGAGCAGTTCTTC. Encoded protein: CSAGDREKKPTNYNEQFF.

Worth noting for this clonotype: Being one base from a much bigger clone, this may be a read error. The chain has TRBV7-2 and TRBJ2-1, with D possibly matching TRBD1 (5 bases). The J call could be wrong; TRBJ2-7 is a better fit for the DNA end. The CDR3 totals 16 residues. Germline CDR1 and CDR2: SGHTA and FQGNSA. The CDR3 DNA reads TGTGCCAGCAGCTTAGTGTATAGGGGCTCCTACAATGAGCAGTACTTC. Amino acids: CASSLVYRGSYNEQYF.

This rearrangement joins TRBV4-2 to TRBJ1-1; no clear D gene. V lost 1 base to trimming and J lost 0 bases, with 18 bases between them. From germline, CDR1 is LGHNA and CDR2 YNFKEQ. The CDR3 consists of 18 residues. CDR3 nucleotides: TGTGCCAGCAGCCAAGTCATCGAATATGGCCTAATGAACACTGAAGCTTTCTTT. It translates to CASSQVIEYGLMNTEAFF.

This clonotype was seen many times. This rearrangement joins TRBV6-1 to TRBJ1-5, with D possibly matching TRBD1 (5 bases). The germline V and J ends were trimmed by 8 bases and 2 bases, with 10 bases remaining between them. This CDR3 comprises 13 residues. Germline V CDR1 and CDR2: MNHNS, SASEGT. The CDR3 DNA reads TGTGCCAGCGGTCCCAGGGGCAATCAGCCCCAGCATTTT. Residues: CASGPRGNQPQHF.

The genes are TRBV4-1 and TRBJ2-3, with 8 bases matching TRBD2. With V trimmed by 2 bases and J by 0 bases, 7 bases remained unmatched. The CDR3 covers 17 residues. Per germline, CDR1 MGHRA and CDR2 YSYEKL. The CDR3 sequence: CASSQRSTSVSTDTQYF. CDR3 nucleotide sequence: TGCGCCAGCAGCCAACGCTCGACTAGCGTCAGCACAGATACGCAGTATTTT.

The chain is built from TRBV5-4 and TRBJ2-1; 9 nucleotides align to TRBD2. The CDR3 spans 15 residues. With V trimmed by 3 bases and J by 6 bases, 7 bases remained unmatched. Germline V gene lookup returns CDR1 SGHNT and CDR2 YYREEE (reference sequence). In nucleotides, the CDR3 is TGTGCCAGCAGCTGGAAGACTAGCGGAACCAATGAGCAGTTCTTC. This codes for CASSWKTSGTNEQFF.